The subject of this entry is one TCR beta chain. Participants were placed into cohorts based on the clinical history they reported. Two negative PCRs, clearance, or symptom resolution had been documented for recovered Cohort 3 donors. The data were produced by immunoSEQ multiplex PCR, yet TCRdb's version contains in-frame clones alone and is incomplete. The data contain more than 200,000 clones, about 89% of them singletons. The data were obtained in a study of blood T cell repertoires in COVID-19. Study as a whole: From the United States, Italy and Spain came samples of acute and convalescent COVID-19.

CDR1 and CDR2 (germline): LGHNA, YSLEER. V shed 4 bases, J shed 6 bases, and the junction held 7 bases outside the gene matches. This CDR3 has 14 amino acids. The V and J genes are TRBV4-3 and TRBJ1-1, with TRBD1 identical over 8 bases. Sequencing input: PBMCs or T cells enriched from blood (not recorded which). The sequence came from a woman aged 30 to 39 who had recovered from COVID-19. The CDR3: CASSPTDRGAEAFF. The CDR3 coding sequence is TGCGCCAGCAGCCCAACCGACAGGGGCGCTGAAGCTTTCTTT.